This TCR beta chain was sequenced in a study of human T cells and chemical hapten exposure. Study-wide background: Largely, small differences in pooled library volume made per-sample TCR yields vary. Findings and limits, study-wide: Unchanged with DPC sensitization were TCRs above 1 in 1000 frequency.

V dropped 5 bases and J dropped 10; count of bases not matched to a gene: 8. CDR3 length: 13 amino acids. About this clonotype itself: Its antigen is not identified.

Individual cDNA molecules each carried unique molecular identifiers attached by the library. TCRdb called the RACE reads again in MiXCR, with one record for every CDR3 protein. The table records about 46,000 distinct CDR3 sequences, about 4.5% of them present only once. As for time point: healthy volunteer bleed at 2 weeks. The total RNA was obtained from whole blood that was not fractionated. This receptor was obtained from a female donor in good health. Some clones in this sample may be carry-over from other donors' samples. The sample consisted of whole blood. The chain has TRBV12-3 or TRBV12-4 and TRBJ2-3; 8 bases fit TRBD2. This chain's CDR3 is CASSRGGAPPQYF. Written as DNA, the CDR3 is TGTGCCAGCAGTCGGGGGGGGGCCCCCCCGCAGTATTTT.